These 9 T cell receptor beta chains originate from one sample sequenced in a study of OX40 agonist ivuxolimab in advanced cancers. Sequenced by immunoSEQ multiplex PCR; TCRdb stores in-frame clones only, minus some. The table includes around 70,000 clones, about 88% detected once. Sample: CD4+ or CD8+ T cells sorted from blood, taken in a trial of the OX40 agonist ivuxolimab. These receptors were collected from an adult with an advanced solid tumor such as melanoma, head and neck, liver or kidney cancer.

CDR3 residues: CASSQRPSSSYNEQFF. In DNA, the CDR3 is TGTGCCAGCAGCCAAAGACCATCAAGCTCCTACAATGAGCAGTTCTTC. The chain carries TRBV5-8 and TRBJ2-1; D unclear. Trimming took 4 bases from V and 0 from J, leaving 14 bases between them. Germline values: CDR1 SGHTS, CDR2 YDEGEE. The CDR3 has 16 residues.

This clone was found once. The sample has other DNA sequences that encode this CDR3 too. The rearrangement links TRBV19 to TRBJ1-1; D remains ambiguous. CDR3 size: 11 residues. Trimming pared 4 bases from V and 1 base from J, leaving 1 base between. CDR1 and CDR2 (germline): LNHDA, SQIVND (reference sequence). The CDR3 loop reads CASSRNTEAFF. The CDR3 nucleotides are TGTGCCAGTAGTAGGAACACTGAAGCTTTCTTT.

The chain recombines TRBV2 with TRBJ2-4; no firm D call. Per germline, CDR1 SNHLY and CDR2 FYNNEI. Deletions cut 6 bases from V and 1 base from J, with 13 bases between. There are 15 residues in the CDR3. CDR3 nucleotides: TGTGCCAGCAGCGATGTAACCCCGGCCAAAAACATTCAGTACTTC. Protein product: CASSDVTPAKNIQYF.

As DNA, the CDR3 is TGTGCCAGCAGCTTAGCGCTGAACAATGAGCAGTTCTTC. Residues: CASSLALNNEQFF. The J gene is TRBJ2-1, the V gene TRBV7-9, with D unresolved. CDR3 length: 13 residues. V gave up 0 bases and J gave up 5 bases, with 5 bases separating them. Germline CDR1 is SEHNR and CDR2 is FQNEAQ (reference sequence).

The chain carries TRBV28 and TRBJ2-6, with 9 bases aligning to TRBD1. The germline V gene has CDR1 MDHEN and CDR2 SYDVKM. The CDR3 is 17 residues long. V lost 6 bases and J lost 4; bases outside the gene matches: 10. CDR3 sequence: CASSDGQGIAGANVLTF. CDR3 DNA: TGTGCCAGCAGCGACGGACAGGGGATAGCCGGGGCCAACGTCCTGACTTTC.

This chain connects TRBV27 to TRBJ2-3; no firm D call. Trimming pared 5 bases from V and 2 bases from J, leaving 11 bases between. Germline V lookup: CDR1 MNHEY, CDR2 SMNVEV (reference sequence). This CDR3 has 14 amino acids. The CDR3: CASSPGYPTDTQYF. As DNA, the CDR3 is TGTGCCAGCAGTCCCGGGTACCCCACAGATACGCAGTATTTT.

The chain combines TRBV10-2 with TRBJ2-7; 9 bases match TRBD1. This CDR3 spans 14 amino acids. The trim removed 5 bases at V and 2 bases at J, leaving 4 bases unmatched. In germline, CDR1 is WSHSY, CDR2 SAAADI. DNA for the CDR3: TGCGCCAGCAGTAGGGGACAGGGACCCTACGAGCAGTACTTC. It translates to CASSRGQGPYEQYF.

This clone was recorded only once. The V call is TRBV11-2, the J call TRBJ2-5, with unresolved D. Deletions cut 3 bases from V and 2 bases from J, with 10 bases between. The CDR3 sequence is 14 residues long. Germline-derived CDR1 and CDR2 are SGHAT and FQNNGV. The CDR3 DNA reads TGTGCCAGCAGCTTTCTCATGGGTCAAGAGACCCAGTACTTC. Its translation is CASSFLMGQETQYF.

The rearrangement uses TRBV11-2 and TRBJ2-3, with 9 bases aligning to TRBD2. J was trimmed by 5 bases and V by 4 bases; bases with no gene match: 10. Germline CDR1 is SGHAT and CDR2 is FQNNGV. CDR3 length: 16 residues. The CDR3 is CASSSLRGGGKDTQYF. The CDR3 DNA follows: TGTGCCAGCAGCTCGCTGCGGGGGGGCGGGAAAGATACGCAGTATTTT.